This entry is about one T cell receptor (beta chain). Its target is unknown. The data originate from a study of T cell responses to AZD1222 COVID-19 vaccine. Findings and caveats of the study: Reports indicate that nearly half of spike-specific TCRs are directed at unmutated variant regions.

Generated by immunoSEQ multiplex PCR, the TCRdb table keeps only in-frame clones and is missing some. Here the sample spans 150,000 or so clones, 80% to 95% being singletons. The V and J ends lost 3 bases and 0 bases respectively, with 12 bases between them. This CDR3 comprises 15 residues. Germline CDR1 is DFQATT and CDR2 is SNEGSKA (reference sequence). V gene TRBV20-1 combines with J gene TRBJ2-1; tentative D call: TRBD1 (5 bases). The clonotype comes from an adult in good health. The sample in question was peripheral blood, obtained on day 0 of MenACWY control vaccination. Here the CDR3 DNA reads TGCAGTGCTAGTAACAGGCTGAGCTCCTACAATGAGCAGTTCTTC. Its translation is CSASNRLSSYNEQFF.